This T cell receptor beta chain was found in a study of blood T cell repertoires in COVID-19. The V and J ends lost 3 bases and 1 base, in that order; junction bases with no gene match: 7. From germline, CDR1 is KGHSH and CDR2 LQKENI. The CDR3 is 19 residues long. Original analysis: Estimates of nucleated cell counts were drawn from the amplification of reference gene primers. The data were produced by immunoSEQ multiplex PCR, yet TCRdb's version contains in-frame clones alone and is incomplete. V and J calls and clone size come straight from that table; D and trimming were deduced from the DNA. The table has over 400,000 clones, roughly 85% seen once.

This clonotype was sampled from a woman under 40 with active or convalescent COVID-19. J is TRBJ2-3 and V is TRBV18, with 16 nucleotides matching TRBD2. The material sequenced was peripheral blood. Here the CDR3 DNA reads TGTGCCAGCTCACCCTCGGGACTAGCGGGGGGGCCGGGCACAGATACGCAGTATTTT. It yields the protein CASSPSGLAGGPGTDTQYF.